This T cell receptor (beta chain) came from a study of blood T cell repertoires in COVID-19. Assay used: immunoSEQ multiplex PCR; TCRdb lists only in-frame clones, some missing. Here the sample spans tens of thousands of clones, more than 75% being singletons. This CDR3 has 16 residues. Looked up from germline, CDR1 is SGHDT and CDR2 is YYEEEE. The V and J ends lost 5 bases and 8 bases respectively, with 23 bases between them. V gene TRBV5-6 combines with J gene TRBJ2-1, with a possible D match to TRBD2 (6 bases). The sequenced sample was peripheral blood. This TCR was sampled from a human donor in a cohort sampled during active COVID-19. The CDR3: CASSSYEWGRRDEQFF. The CDR3 nucleotides are TGTGCCAGCAGTTCTTATGAGTGGGGCCGGAGGGATGAGCAGTTCTTC. Looking up the rest from reference TRBV5-6 and TRBJ2-1 gives the full variable domain: DAGVTQSPTHLIKTRGQQVTLRCSPKSGHDTVSWYQQALGQGPQFIFQYYEEEERQRGNFPDRFSGHQFPNYSSELNVNALLLGDSALYLCASSSYEWGRRDEQFFGPGTRLTVL.